This T cell receptor (beta chain) was recorded in a study of CD8 T cells in ankylosing spondylitis. Study-wide findings and caveats: Some of the motif variants had earlier been found in reactive arthritis patients' fluid and blood. Disease-linked clones were found to be CD8+ and relatively rare in peripheral blood. Ankylosing spondylitis blood seemed to carry a telltale TCR beta motif made of seven or eight highly homologous variants. Significant enrichment of disease-linked clones was reportedly seen in matched ankylosing spondylitis synovial fluid.

Quantitative molecular-barcoded 5'-RACE generated the TCR beta libraries. A single record per CDR3 protein comes from TCRdb applying MiXCR to the 5' RACE reads. The sample yields roughly 700,000 distinct CDR3 sequences, 15% to 20% seen once. A note on this clonotype: Its antigen is unidentified.

Input material: blood, either unsorted or a sorted T cell fraction (not recorded which). This TCR came from a male donor with ankylosing spondylitis.

CDR3 sequence: CASSYSGTAHTDTQYF. In DNA form, the CDR3 reads TGTGCCAGCAGTTACTCAGGGACAGCTCACACTGATACGCAGTATTTT. The chain carries TRBV6-5 and TRBJ2-3, with 7 bases matching TRBD1. The CDR3 contains 16 residues. CDR1 is MNHEY and CDR2 is SVGAGI in the germline V gene. With 0 bases clipped from V and 6 bases from J, the junction kept 9 bases outside the gene matches.